This TCR beta chain appears in the sequencing data of a study of T cells in Graves' hyperthyroidism and ophthalmopathy. In the study overall: Staff took peripheral blood when the initial diagnosis was made, before any treatment began.

Per the germline V gene, CDR1 is SGHNT and CDR2 is YYREEE (reference sequence). J lost 1 base, V lost 4 bases, and 3 bases had no gene match. CDR3 length: 15 amino acids. Fresh peripheral blood, 9.5 to 10 ml of it, supplied the PBMCs. This clonotype was found many times. TCR beta CDR3 regions were amplified from RNA. RT-PCR in the first round (using the HTBI primer set) targeted the TCR CDR3. Each CDR3 protein gets one entry after TCRdb re-called the multiplex PCR reads with MiXCR. Of some 300,000 distinct CDR3 sequences listed, 13% are singletons. The clonotype was recovered from a woman younger than 45 with Graves' hyperthyroidism that later progressed to Graves' ophthalmopathy. Sequenced sample: blood. V and J are TRBV5-4 and TRBJ2-5; 11 nucleotides match TRBD2. This chain's CDR3 is CASSPGTSGQETQYF. The CDR3 nucleotides are TGTGCCAGCAGCCCCGGGACTAGCGGCCAAGAGACCCAGTACTTC. Using reference TRBV5-4 and TRBJ2-5 for the parts outside the CDR3, the full variable domain is ETGVTQSPTHLIKTRGQQVTLRCSSQSGHNTVSWYQQALGQGPQFIFQYYREEENGRGNFPPRFSGLQFPNYSSELNVNALELDDSALYLCASSPGTSGQETQYFGPGTRLLVL.